This T cell receptor (beta chain) emerged from a study of T cells after yellow fever vaccination. This clonotype was recorded at least ten times. Via MiXCR, TCRdb re-called the 5' RACE reads, giving one row per CDR3 protein. The sample carries about 260,000 distinct CDR3 sequences, approximately 5.2% recorded once. V lost 11 bases, J lost 4 bases, and 20 bases lay in between. Germline CDR1 is LNHNV and CDR2 is YYDKDF (reference sequence). There are 14 residues in the CDR3. Specimen: CD4+ T cells sorted from PBMCs, collected on the day of the yellow fever booster vaccination. The rearrangement uses TRBV15 and TRBJ1-1; D is uncertain. The TCR originated in a man aged 18 to 29 who received the YFV17D yellow fever vaccine. CDR3 protein: CAARLARGSTEAFF. CDR3 sequence (DNA): TGTGCCGCCCGACTTGCACGCGGCAGCACTGAAGCTTTCTTT.